Following are 11 T cell receptor beta chains from one sample sequenced in a study of identical twins. A single record per CDR3 protein comes from TCRdb applying MiXCR to the 5' RACE reads. The sample records about 890,000 distinct CDR3 sequences, approximately 13% being singletons. This same sample was also part of a study on yellow fever vaccine responses in identical twins.

Sequencing input: PBMCs. These receptors all stem from a woman between 18 and 29 years old in good health.

The CDR3 region is CASSRTSGSTADTQYF. The CDR3, as DNA: TGCGCCAGCAGCCGGACTAGCGGGAGTACCGCAGATACGCAGTATTTT. The V and J genes are TRBV5-1 and TRBJ2-3, with 13 bases aligning to TRBD2. From germline, CDR1 is SGHRS and CDR2 YFSETQ. This CDR3 contains 16 residues. The ends lost 4 bases at V and 4 bases at J; junction bases unmatched: 6.

This clonotype was picked up many times. The CDR3 sequence is CASSLDRMTGELFF. The CDR3 nucleotides read TGTGCCAGCAGTTTGGACAGGATGACCGGGGAGCTGTTTTTT. The rearrangement joins TRBV12-3 or TRBV12-4 to TRBJ2-2; 7 bases are shared with TRBD1. V lost 3 bases and J lost 5; bases outside the gene matches: 3. This CDR3 is built from 14 residues.

This clonotype has at least ten counts. The chain recombines TRBV7-3 with TRBJ2-3; D is uncertain. The CDR3 covers 13 residues. Germline CDR1 and CDR2: SGHTA and FQGTGA. Trimming removed 1 base at V and 2 bases at J, with 4 bases between. CDR3: CASSLMPTDTQYF. The CDR3 DNA reads TGTGCCAGCAGCTTAATGCCCACAGATACGCAGTATTTT.

This clonotype came up a few times. The V gene is TRBV28, the J gene TRBJ2-2, with D perhaps matching TRBD2 (6 bases). The CDR3 contains 16 residues. Trimming stripped 4 bases from V and 3 bases from J, with 15 bases between. CDR1 is MDHEN, CDR2 SYDVKM, per germline. In nucleotides, the CDR3 is TGTGCCAGCAGTTCCCCCGGGGTAGCGGACACCGGGGAGCTGTTTTTT. Its translation is CASSSPGVADTGELFF.

This clonotype was found a few times. The CDR3 DNA follows: TGTGCCAGCAGTTTAACGGGTTTCGGGACAGGGGACAAAGACACAGATACGCAGTATTTT. Translated: CASSLTGFGTGDKDTDTQYF. This chain uses TRBV12-3 or TRBV12-4 with TRBJ2-3; TRBD1 aligns across 10 bases. V lost 2 bases, J lost 2 bases, and 16 bases stayed unmatched. The length of the CDR3 is 20 residues.

This clonotype was observed many times. This sequence joins TRBV12-3 or TRBV12-4 and TRBJ2-7; D is unresolved. The CDR3 consists of 13 residues. V gave up 6 bases and J gave up 3 bases, with 12 bases separating them. CDR3 in amino acids: CASSEGPLYEQYF. CDR3 sequence (DNA): TGTGCCAGCAGCGAAGGACCACTCTACGAGCAGTACTTC.

This clonotype was observed at least ten times. This sequence joins TRBV15 and TRBJ2-1, with a possible D match to TRBD2 (6 bases). V was pared by 6 bases and J by 1 base, with 10 bases between. This CDR3 comprises 14 residues. Germline assignment: CDR1 LNHNV and CDR2 YYDKDF (reference sequence). DNA of the CDR3: TGTGCCACCAGTCTGGGGAGGTCCTACAATGAGCAGTTCTTC. Amino acid sequence: CATSLGRSYNEQFF. Combining the CDR3 with reference TRBV15 and TRBJ2-1 gives the whole variable domain DAMVIQNPRYQVTQFGKPVTLSCSQTLNHNVMYWYQQKSSQAPKLLFHYYDKDFNNEADTPDNFQSRRPNTSFCFLDIRSPGLGDTAMYLCATSLGRSYNEQFFGPGTRLTVL.

The chain recombines TRBV29-1 with TRBJ2-1; TRBD2 agrees at 12 bases. The CDR3 length is 19 residues. J lost 5 bases, V lost 6 bases, and 20 bases had no gene match. Per germline, CDR1 SQVTM and CDR2 ANQGSEA. CDR3 in DNA: TGCAGCGTCGCTCAGACTAGCGGGAGAAGAATGGGGCAGGACAATGAGCAGTTCTTC. As protein: CSVAQTSGRRMGQDNEQFF.

This clonotype was picked up a small number of times. CDR3 protein: CSASKTSGRGYNEQFF. The CDR3 DNA reads TGCAGTGCTAGTAAGACTAGCGGGAGGGGGTACAATGAGCAGTTCTTC. This chain links TRBV20-1 with TRBJ2-1; 14 bases fit TRBD2. In germline, CDR1 is DFQATT, CDR2 SNEGSKA (reference sequence). Unmatched junction bases numbered 5, after V lost 3 bases and J lost 4 bases. The CDR3 extends over 16 amino acids.

This clonotype was seen many times. The chain joins TRBV5-5 to TRBJ2-1; 11 nucleotides align to TRBD1. This CDR3 region has 16 residues. The junction had 12 bases not matched to a gene; V was cut back by 5 bases and J by 8 bases. CDR1 is SGHKS and CDR2 is YYEKEE in the germline V gene (reference sequence). The CDR3 coding sequence is TGTGCCAGCAGGGTAGGACAGGGGGCCGCTCGCGATGAGCAGTTCTTC. Translation gives CASRVGQGAARDEQFF.

The chain employs TRBV15 and TRBJ2-3; D is unresolved. The CDR3 length is 16 residues. Deletions cut 3 bases from V and 6 bases from J, with 19 bases between. Germline CDR1 LNHNV, CDR2 YYDKDF (reference sequence). CDR3 sequence: CATSRSAGGAVDTQYF. DNA for the CDR3: TGTGCCACCAGCAGGAGCGCAGGCGGCGCGGTGGATACGCAGTATTTT. Filled out from reference TRBV15 and TRBJ2-3, the complete variable domain reads DAMVIQNPRYQVTQFGKPVTLSCSQTLNHNVMYWYQQKSSQAPKLLFHYYDKDFNNEADTPDNFQSRRPNTSFCFLDIRSPGLGDTAMYLCATSRSAGGAVDTQYFGPGTRLTVL.